The clone carrying this TCR beta chain was picked up many times. Its antigen is currently unknown. Production of TCR cDNA was by 5'RACE template switching, which also added a universal primer site and UMIs. TCRdb passed the 5' RACE reads through MiXCR, listing each CDR3 protein once. Of around 350,000 distinct CDR3 sequences listed, 6.2% are singletons. The sample originates from a study of T cells after yellow fever vaccination. Whole-study findings and limits: By day 5 rather than day 15, the secondary response had peaked, though it was weaker.

The V segment lost 4 bases and the J segment 10 bases; nucleotides outside the gene matches: 16. The CDR3 is 17 residues long. Germline CDR1 is MNHEY and CDR2 is SVGEGT. Material: PBMCs, obtained 5 days after the yellow fever booster vaccination. The rearrangement joins TRBV6-2 or TRBV6-3 to TRBJ2-1; 10 bases agree with TRBD2. This receptor was taken from a man aged 30-40 years who received the YFV17D yellow fever vaccine. CDR3 amino acids: CASSSPLGAGGPEEQFF. CDR3 sequence (DNA): TGTGCCAGCAGTTCCCCCTTAGGAGCGGGAGGGCCAGAGGAGCAGTTCTTC.